These 7 T cell receptor beta chains were all obtained from the same sample, sequenced in a study of blood T cell repertoires in COVID-19. Sequencing was performed with immunoSEQ multiplex PCR; in TCRdb, only in-frame clones are kept and a portion is missing. The table records 170,000 or so clones, around 87% of them present only once. Input material: peripheral blood. The receptors stem from a man aged 35-49 years with active or convalescent COVID-19.

The chain has TRBV6-5 and TRBJ1-1; D perhaps matches TRBD1 (5 bases). Germline-derived CDR1 and CDR2 are MNHEY and SVGAGI. This CDR3 contains 12 residues. The V end lost 7 bases, the J end lost 3 bases, and 9 bases lay between the germline ends. CDR3 sequence: CASMPGHTEAFF. In nucleotides, the CDR3 is TGTGCCAGCATGCCAGGGCACACTGAAGCTTTCTTT.

The V call is TRBV7-9, the J call TRBJ2-3, with 12 nucleotides matching TRBD2. Trimming took 3 bases from V and 5 from J; bases not matched to a gene: 3. CDR3 size: 15 residues. Germline V gene data show CDR1 as SEHNR and CDR2 as FQNEAQ (reference sequence). CDR3 nucleotides: TGTGCCAGCAGCTTGGTACTAGCGGGGGGAGATACGCAGTATTTT. This sequence encodes CASSLVLAGGDTQYF.

This rearrangement joins TRBV5-8 to TRBJ1-1; D call uncertain. The germline gives CDR1 SGHTS, CDR2 YDEGEE. The CDR3 runs to 13 residues. V dropped 4 bases and J dropped 6 bases, with 13 bases sitting between them. The CDR3 coding sequence is TGTGCCAGCAGCGCGGCGTATAGAGCTGAAGCTTTCTTT. Translation gives CASSAAYRAEAFF.

This chain links TRBV6-6 with TRBJ1-6; 9 bases match TRBD1. Germline CDR1 and CDR2: MNHNY and SVGAGI (reference sequence). CDR3 length equals 14 residues. V shed 2 bases and J 9 bases; nucleotides not matched to a gene: 2. CDR3 nucleotide sequence: TGTGCCAGCAGTTACGCGGGACAGGGTTCACCCCTCCACTTT. It encodes CASSYAGQGSPLHF.

This sequence joins TRBV11-3 and TRBJ1-6, with D perhaps matching TRBD1 (6 bases). This CDR3 is built from 11 residues. Trimming pared 2 bases from V and 14 bases from J, leaving 7 bases between. Germline loops: CDR1 SGHNT, CDR2 YENEEA. Here the CDR3 reads CASSLSGALHF. CDR3 nucleotides: TGTGCCAGCAGCTTATCAGGGGCCCTCCACTTT.

V usage is TRBV15 and J usage is TRBJ2-3, with a possible D match to TRBD2 (7 bases). The CDR3 has 19 residues. The germline gives CDR1 LNHNV, CDR2 YYDKDF (reference sequence). The germline V and J ends were trimmed by 0 bases and 1 base, with 20 bases remaining between them. For the CDR3, the DNA is TGTGCCACCAGCAGAGACCCGACATACGGGGGGCCTGGCACAGATACGCAGTATTTT. Protein product: CATSRDPTYGGPGTDTQYF.

V is TRBV19 and J is TRBJ2-4; 7 nucleotides line up with TRBD1. Germline values: CDR1 LNHDA, CDR2 SQIVND (reference sequence). The trim removed 7 bases at V and 5 bases at J, leaving 17 bases unmatched. The CDR3 runs 17 residues. The CDR3 loop reads CASNDATGVGRENIQYF. The DNA for the CDR3 is TGTGCCAGTAACGACGCTACAGGGGTTGGGCGGGAAAACATTCAGTACTTC.